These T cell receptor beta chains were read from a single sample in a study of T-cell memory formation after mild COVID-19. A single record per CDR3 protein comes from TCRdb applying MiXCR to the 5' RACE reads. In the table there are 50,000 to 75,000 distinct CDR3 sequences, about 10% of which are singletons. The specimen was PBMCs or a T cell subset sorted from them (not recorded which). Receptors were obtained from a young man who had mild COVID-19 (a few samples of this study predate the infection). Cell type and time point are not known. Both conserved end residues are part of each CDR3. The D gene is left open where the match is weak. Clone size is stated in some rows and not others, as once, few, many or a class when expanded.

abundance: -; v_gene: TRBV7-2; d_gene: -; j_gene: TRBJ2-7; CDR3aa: CASSYSRQGFYEQYF; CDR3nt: TGTGCCAGCAGCTATAGCCGTCAGGGTTTCTACGAGCAGTACTTC
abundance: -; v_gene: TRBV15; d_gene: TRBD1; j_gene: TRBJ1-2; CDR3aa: CATSRGGQEANYGYTF; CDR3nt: TGTGCCACCAGCAGAGGGGGACAGGAGGCAAACTATGGCTACACCTTC
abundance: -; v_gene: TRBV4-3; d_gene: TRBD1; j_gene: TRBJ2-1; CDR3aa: CASSRQTPGQGSYNEQFF; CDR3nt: TGCGCCAGCAGCCGGCAAACTCCGGGACAGGGGTCCTACAATGAGCAGTTCTTC
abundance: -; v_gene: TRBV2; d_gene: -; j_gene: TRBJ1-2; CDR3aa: CASSERAGEGYGYTF; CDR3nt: TGTGCCAGCAGTGAAAGGGCAGGGGAAGGCTATGGCTACACCTTC
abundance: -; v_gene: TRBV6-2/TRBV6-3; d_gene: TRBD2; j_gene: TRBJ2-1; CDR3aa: CASSYYDGGGNEQFF; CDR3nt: TGTGCCAGCAGTTACTATGACGGGGGGGGAAATGAGCAGTTCTTC
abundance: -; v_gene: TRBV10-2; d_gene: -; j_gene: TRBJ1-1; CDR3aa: CASSERALHLNTEAFF; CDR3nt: TGCGCCAGCAGTGAGAGGGCCTTGCACTTGAACACTGAAGCTTTCTTT
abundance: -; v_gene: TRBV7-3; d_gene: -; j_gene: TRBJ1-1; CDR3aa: CASSLTVSSEAFF; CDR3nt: TGTGCCAGCAGCTTAACTGTCAGTAGTGAAGCTTTCTTT
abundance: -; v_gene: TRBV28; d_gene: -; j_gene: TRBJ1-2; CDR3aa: CASSGQEHGYTF; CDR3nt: TGTGCCAGCTCAGGGCAGGAGCATGGCTACACCTTC
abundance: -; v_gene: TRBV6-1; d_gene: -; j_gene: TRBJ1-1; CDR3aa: CASSDQRNTEAFF; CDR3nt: TGTGCCAGCAGTGACCAGCGAAACACTGAAGCTTTCTTT
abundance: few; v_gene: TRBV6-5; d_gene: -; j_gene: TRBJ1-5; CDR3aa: CASSPGPGQPQHF; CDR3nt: TGTGCCAGCAGCCCCGGGCCCGGCCAGCCCCAGCATTTT
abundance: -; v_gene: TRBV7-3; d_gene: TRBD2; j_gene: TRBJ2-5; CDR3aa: CASSLGLESETQYF; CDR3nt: TGTGCCAGCAGCTTAGGACTAGAAAGTGAGACCCAGTACTTC
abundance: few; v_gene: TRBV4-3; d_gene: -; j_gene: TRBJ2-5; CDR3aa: CASSQGIAETQYF; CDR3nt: TGCGCCAGCAGCCAAGGTATAGCGGAGACCCAGTACTTC
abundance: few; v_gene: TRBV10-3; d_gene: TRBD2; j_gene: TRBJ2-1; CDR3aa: CAISDMPSGSNNEQFF; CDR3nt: TGTGCCATCAGTGATATGCCTAGCGGGAGCAACAATGAGCAGTTCTTC
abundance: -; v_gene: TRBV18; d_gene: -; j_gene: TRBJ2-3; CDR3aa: CASSLAEEDTQYF; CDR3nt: TGTGCCAGCTCACTAGCGGAGGAAGATACGCAGTATTTT
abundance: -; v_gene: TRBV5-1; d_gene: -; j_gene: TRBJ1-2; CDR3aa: CASSLVTGSPHGYTF; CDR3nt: TGCGCCAGCAGCTTGGTAACAGGCAGCCCTCATGGCTACACCTTC
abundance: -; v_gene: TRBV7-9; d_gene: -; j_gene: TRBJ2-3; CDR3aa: CASSSQMDTQYF; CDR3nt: TGTGCCAGCAGCTCCCAGATGGATACGCAGTATTTT
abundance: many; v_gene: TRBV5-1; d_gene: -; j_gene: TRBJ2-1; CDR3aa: CASSLVPRGGNEQFF; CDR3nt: TGCGCCAGCAGCTTGGTCCCGCGGGGAGGTAATGAGCAGTTCTTC
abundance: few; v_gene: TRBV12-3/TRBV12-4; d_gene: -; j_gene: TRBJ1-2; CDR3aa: CASSPLGSGGYTF; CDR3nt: TGTGCCAGCAGTCCTCTTGGGTCAGGGGGCTACACCTTC
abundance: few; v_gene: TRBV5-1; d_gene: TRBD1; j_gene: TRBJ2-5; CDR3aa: CASSTRPGGEETQYF; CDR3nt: TGCGCCAGCAGCACGAGACCAGGGGGCGAAGAGACCCAGTACTTC
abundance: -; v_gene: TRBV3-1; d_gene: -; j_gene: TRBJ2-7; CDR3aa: CASSPVLTDSYEQYF; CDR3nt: TGTGCCAGCAGCCCGGTTCTGACAGACTCCTACGAGCAGTACTTC
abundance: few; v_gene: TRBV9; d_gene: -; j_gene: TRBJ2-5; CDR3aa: CASSVDVGGPELETQYF; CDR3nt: TGTGCCAGCAGCGTAGATGTGGGGGGGCCCGAATTAGAGACCCAGTACTTC
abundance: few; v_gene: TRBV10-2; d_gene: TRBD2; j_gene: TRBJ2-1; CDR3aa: CASRIAGYNEQFF; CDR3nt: TGCGCCAGCAGGATAGCGGGATACAATGAGCAGTTCTTC
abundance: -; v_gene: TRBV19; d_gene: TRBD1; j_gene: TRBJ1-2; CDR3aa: CASSSLDRGPLGYTF; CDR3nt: TGTGCCAGTAGTAGCCTAGACAGGGGGCCACTTGGCTACACCTTC
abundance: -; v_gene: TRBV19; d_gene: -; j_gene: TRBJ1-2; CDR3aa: CASSIPIGRNYGYTF; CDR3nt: TGTGCCAGTAGTATCCCCATCGGCAGGAACTATGGCTACACCTTC
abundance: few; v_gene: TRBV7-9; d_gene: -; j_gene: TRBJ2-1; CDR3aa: CASSFVGSSYNEQFF; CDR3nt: TGTGCCAGCAGCTTTGTGGGGAGCTCCTACAATGAGCAGTTCTTC
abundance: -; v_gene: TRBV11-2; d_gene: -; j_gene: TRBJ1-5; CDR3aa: CASSLGLGNLPQHF; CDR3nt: TGTGCCAGCAGCCTAGGGTTGGGCAACCTGCCCCAGCATTTT
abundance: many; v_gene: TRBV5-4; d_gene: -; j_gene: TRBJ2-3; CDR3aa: CASSYIGTQYF; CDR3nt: TGTGCCAGCAGCTACATCGGTACGCAGTATTTT
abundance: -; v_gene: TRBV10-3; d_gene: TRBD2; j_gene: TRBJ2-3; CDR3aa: CAISESTSGTDTQYF; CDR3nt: TGTGCCATCAGTGAGTCGACTAGCGGCACAGATACGCAGTATTTT
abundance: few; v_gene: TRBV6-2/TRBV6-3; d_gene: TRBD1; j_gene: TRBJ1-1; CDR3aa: CASLSGTGGWNTEAFF; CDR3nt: TGTGCCAGCCTCTCCGGGACAGGGGGCTGGAACACTGAAGCTTTCTTT
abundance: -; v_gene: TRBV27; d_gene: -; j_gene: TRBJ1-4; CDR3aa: CASSFVTGIGEKLFF; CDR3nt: TGTGCCAGCAGTTTTGTCACGGGGATCGGGGAAAAACTGTTTTTT
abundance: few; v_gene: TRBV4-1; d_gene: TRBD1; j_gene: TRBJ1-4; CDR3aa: CASSLERGLNEKLFF; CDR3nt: TGCGCCAGCAGCCTCGAAAGGGGGCTTAATGAAAAACTGTTTTTT
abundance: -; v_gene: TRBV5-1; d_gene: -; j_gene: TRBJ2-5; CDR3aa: CASRKTVRVETQYF; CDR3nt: TGCGCCAGCCGAAAGACAGTGAGAGTGGAGACCCAGTACTTC
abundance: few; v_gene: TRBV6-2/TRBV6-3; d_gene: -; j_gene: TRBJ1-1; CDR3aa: CASRGTEAFF; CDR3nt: TGTGCCAGCAGGGGCACTGAAGCTTTCTTT
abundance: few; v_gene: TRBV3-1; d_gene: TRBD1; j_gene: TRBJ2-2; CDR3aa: CASSQWFVTGFTGELFF; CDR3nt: TGTGCCAGCAGCCAATGGTTCGTGACAGGGTTTACCGGGGAGCTGTTTTTT
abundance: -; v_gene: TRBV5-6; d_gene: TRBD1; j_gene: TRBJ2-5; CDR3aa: CASSLGRGYETQYF; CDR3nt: TGTGCCAGCAGCTTGGGCAGGGGGTATGAGACCCAGTACTTC
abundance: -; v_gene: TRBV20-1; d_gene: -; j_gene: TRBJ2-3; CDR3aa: CSARDLRLRHREQYF; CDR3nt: TGCAGTGCTAGAGACCTTCGCCTACGACATAGAGAGCAGTATTTT
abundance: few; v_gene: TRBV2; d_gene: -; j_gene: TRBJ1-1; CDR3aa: CASSEAGRSGTEAFF; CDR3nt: TGTGCCAGCAGTGAAGCCGGACGGTCGGGCACTGAAGCTTTCTTT
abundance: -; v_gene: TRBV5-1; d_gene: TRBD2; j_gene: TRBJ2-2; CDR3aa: CASSLLYPSGGEGGELFF; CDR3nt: TGCGCCAGCAGCTTGCTTTATCCTAGCGGGGGAGAAGGCGGGGAGCTGTTTTTT
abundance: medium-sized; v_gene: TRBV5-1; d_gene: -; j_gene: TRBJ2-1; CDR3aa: CASSLGAGKSPALSF; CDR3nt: TGCGCCAGCAGCTTGGGCGCGGGAAAATCCCCAGCCCTAAGCTTC
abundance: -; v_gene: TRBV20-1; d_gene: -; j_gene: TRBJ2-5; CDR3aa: CSAGAGGSYQETQYF; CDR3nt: TGCAGTGCTGGGGCAGGGGGGTCGTACCAAGAGACCCAGTACTTC
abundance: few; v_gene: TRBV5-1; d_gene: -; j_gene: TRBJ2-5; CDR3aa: CASSFRGPETQYF; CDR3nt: TGCGCCAGCAGCTTTCGAGGGCCGGAGACCCAGTACTTC